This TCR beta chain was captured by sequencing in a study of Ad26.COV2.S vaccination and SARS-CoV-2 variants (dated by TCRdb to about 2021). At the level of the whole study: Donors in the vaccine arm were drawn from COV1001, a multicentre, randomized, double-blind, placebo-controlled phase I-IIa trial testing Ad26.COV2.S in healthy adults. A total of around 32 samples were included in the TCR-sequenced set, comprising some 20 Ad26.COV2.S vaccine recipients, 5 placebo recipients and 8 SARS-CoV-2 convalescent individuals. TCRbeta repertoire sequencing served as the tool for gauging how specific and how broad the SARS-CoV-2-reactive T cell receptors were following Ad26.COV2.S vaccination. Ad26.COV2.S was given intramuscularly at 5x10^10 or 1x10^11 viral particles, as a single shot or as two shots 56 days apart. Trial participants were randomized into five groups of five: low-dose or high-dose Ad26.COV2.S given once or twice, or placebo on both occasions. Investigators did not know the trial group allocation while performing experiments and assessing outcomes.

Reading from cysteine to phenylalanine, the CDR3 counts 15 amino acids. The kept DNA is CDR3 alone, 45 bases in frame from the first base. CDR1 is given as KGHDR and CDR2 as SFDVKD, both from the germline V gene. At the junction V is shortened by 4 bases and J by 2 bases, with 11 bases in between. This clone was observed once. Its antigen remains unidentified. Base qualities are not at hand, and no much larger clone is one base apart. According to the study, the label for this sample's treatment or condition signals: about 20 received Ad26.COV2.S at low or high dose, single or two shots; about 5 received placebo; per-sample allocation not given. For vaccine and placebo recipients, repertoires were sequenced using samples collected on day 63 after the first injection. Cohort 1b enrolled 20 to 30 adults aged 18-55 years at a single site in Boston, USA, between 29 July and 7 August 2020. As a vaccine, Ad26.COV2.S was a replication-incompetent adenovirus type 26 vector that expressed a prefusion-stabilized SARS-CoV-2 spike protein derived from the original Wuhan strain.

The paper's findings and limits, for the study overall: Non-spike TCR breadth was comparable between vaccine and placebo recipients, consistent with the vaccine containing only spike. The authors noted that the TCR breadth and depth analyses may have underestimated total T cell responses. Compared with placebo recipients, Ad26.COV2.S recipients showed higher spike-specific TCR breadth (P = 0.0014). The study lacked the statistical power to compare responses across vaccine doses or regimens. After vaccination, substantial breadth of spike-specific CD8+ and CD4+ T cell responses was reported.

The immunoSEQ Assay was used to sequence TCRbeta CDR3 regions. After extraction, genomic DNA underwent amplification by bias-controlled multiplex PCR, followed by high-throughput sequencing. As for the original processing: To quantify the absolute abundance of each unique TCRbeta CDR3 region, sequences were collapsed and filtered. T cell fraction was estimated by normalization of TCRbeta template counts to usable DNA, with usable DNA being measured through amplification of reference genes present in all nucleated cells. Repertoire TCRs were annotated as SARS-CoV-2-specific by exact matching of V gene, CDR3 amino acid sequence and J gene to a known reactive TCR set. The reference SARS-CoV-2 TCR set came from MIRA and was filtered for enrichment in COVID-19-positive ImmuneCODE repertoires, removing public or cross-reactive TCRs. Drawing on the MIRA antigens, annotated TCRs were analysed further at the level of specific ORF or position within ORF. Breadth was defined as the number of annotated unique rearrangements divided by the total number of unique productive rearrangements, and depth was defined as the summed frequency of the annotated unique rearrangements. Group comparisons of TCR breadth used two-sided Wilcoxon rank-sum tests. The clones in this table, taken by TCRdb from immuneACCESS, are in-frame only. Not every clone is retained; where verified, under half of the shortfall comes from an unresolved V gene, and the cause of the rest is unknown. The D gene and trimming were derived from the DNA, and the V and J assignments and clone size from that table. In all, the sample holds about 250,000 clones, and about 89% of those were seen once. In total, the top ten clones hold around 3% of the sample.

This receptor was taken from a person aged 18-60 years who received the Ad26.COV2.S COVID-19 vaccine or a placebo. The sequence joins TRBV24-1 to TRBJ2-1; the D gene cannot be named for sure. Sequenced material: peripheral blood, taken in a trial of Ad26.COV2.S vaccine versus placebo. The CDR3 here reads CATSEAGSTYNEQFF. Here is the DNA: TGTGCCACCAGTGAAGCTGGGTCGACCTACAATGAGCAGTTCTTC.